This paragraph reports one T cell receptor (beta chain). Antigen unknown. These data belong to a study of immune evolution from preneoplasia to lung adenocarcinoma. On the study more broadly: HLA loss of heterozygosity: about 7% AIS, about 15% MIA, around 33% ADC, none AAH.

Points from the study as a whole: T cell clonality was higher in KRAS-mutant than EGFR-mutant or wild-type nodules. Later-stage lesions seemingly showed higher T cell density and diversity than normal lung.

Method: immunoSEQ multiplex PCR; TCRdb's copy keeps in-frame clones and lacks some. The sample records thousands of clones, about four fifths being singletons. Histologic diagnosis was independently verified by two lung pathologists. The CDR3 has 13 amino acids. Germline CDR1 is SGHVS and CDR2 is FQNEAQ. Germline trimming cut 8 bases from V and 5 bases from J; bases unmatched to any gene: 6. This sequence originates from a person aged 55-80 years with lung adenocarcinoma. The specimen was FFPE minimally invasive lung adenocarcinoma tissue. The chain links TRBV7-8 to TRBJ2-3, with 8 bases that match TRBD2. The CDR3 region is CASSGGPVDTQYF. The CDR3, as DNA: TGTGCCAGCTCGGGAGGGCCGGTAGATACGCAGTATTTT.